Listed below are T cell receptor beta chains from one sample, sequenced in a study of CXCR3-negative and CXCR3-positive naive CD8 T cells. TCRdb derives one entry per CDR3 protein from the 5' RACE reads, leaving out DNA. This table lists some 110,000 distinct CDR3 sequences. The specimen sequenced was naive CXCR3+ CD8+ T cells from blood. These receptors were collected from a human donor in good health. Some clones in this sample may be carry-over from other donors' samples. Both conserved end residues are part of each CDR3.

j_call v_call cdr3_aa
TRBJ1-1 TRBV6-2/TRBV6-3 CASSYDSGAFF
TRBJ1-1 TRBV7-9 CASSFPDRGNTEAFF
TRBJ1-6 TRBV28 CASSLGEVNSPLHF
TRBJ2-7 TRBV5-1 CASSTTSGRMEQYF
TRBJ2-2 TRBV4-2 CARSQENGELFF
TRBJ2-7 TRBV29-1 CSVTHSGSPYEQYF
TRBJ2-1 TRBV30 CAWTGVGEQFF
TRBJ1-2 TRBV19 CASSISLEDPYGYTF
TRBJ2-1 TRBV11-3 CASSLRGSSYNEQFF
TRBJ2-1 TRBV25-1 CASSELQVSYNEQFF
TRBJ2-7 TRBV28 CASTTSWLPEQYF
TRBJ1-4 TRBV28 CASSLNPADEKLFF
TRBJ2-4 TRBV28 CANSPRTDSAKNIQYF
TRBJ1-1 TRBV4-2 CASSQGDSSNTEAFF
TRBJ2-1 TRBV19 CASGLAPANEQFF
TRBJ1-1 TRBV7-3 CASSLGTGGLAAEAFF
TRBJ2-3 TRBV4-1 CASSQDGVPGQGTDTQYF
TRBJ2-7 TRBV9 CASSPRSSTGAYEQYF
TRBJ2-2 TRBV29-1 CSVADTNTGELFF
TRBJ2-7 TRBV30 CAWSWSPGEEQYF
TRBJ2-1 TRBV29-1 CSGFTGPILNEQFF
TRBJ1-1 TRBV6-6 CASSHQGARGEAFF
TRBJ1-2 TRBV19 CASSARTGGFLARYGYTF
TRBJ2-5 TRBV3-1 CASRPPTSGREETQYF
TRBJ2-1 TRBV10-1 CASSGLAGPINEQFF
TRBJ2-7 TRBV28 CASSRPIWASYEQYF
TRBJ2-1 TRBV2 CASRGGGHEQFF
TRBJ1-1 TRBV3-1 CASSQDRWVETSSTEAFF
TRBJ2-3 TRBV5-1 CASSLAGGGADTQYF
TRBJ2-3 TRBV29-1 CSVEAADPGPDTQYF
TRBJ1-2 TRBV29-1 CSVEEGGGYGYTF
TRBJ2-1 TRBV12-3/TRBV12-4 CASTHNNEQFF
TRBJ1-1 TRBV6-2/TRBV6-3 CASSYPGGHTEAFF
TRBJ2-7 TRBV12-3/TRBV12-4 CAVGTGFWEQYF